This is a list of T cell receptor beta chains from one sample in a study of neurological immune-mediated disorders. TCRdb redid the calling of the 5' RACE reads with MiXCR, one entry per CDR3 protein. The sample has roughly 75,000 distinct CDR3 sequences, roughly 2.6% seen once. The specimen sequenced was PBMCs. All receptors derive from a young woman with multiple sclerosis. Both conserved end residues are part of each CDR3. A D gene is named only where the DNA matches it firmly. Rows may omit the clone size; those that give it use once, few, many or a size class.

clone_size d_call j_call v_call cdr3_aa cdr3_nt
many - TRBJ1-5 TRBV20-1 CSAPSPGRRDQPQHF TGCAGTGCTCCCTCGCCCGGACGGAGGGATCAGCCCCAGCATTTT
many - TRBJ1-1 TRBV29-1 CSVEEMNTEAFF TGCAGCGTTGAAGAAATGAACACTGAAGCTTTCTTT
many TRBD1 TRBJ1-1 TRBV3-1 CASSQGTGAPGGTEAFF TGTGCCAGCAGCCAAGGGACAGGGGCCCCTGGGGGGACTGAAGCTTTCTTT
many - TRBJ2-7 TRBV5-1 CASSLVAGAQGEQYF TGCGCCAGCAGCTTGGTGGCAGGTGCTCAAGGAGAGCAGTACTTC
many - TRBJ1-1 TRBV10-3 CAITVGQENTEAFF TGTGCCATCACCGTAGGGCAGGAGAACACTGAAGCTTTCTTT
many - TRBJ2-1 TRBV7-9 CASSSSGGSYNEQFF TGTGCCAGCAGCTCCTCGGGCGGCTCCTACAATGAGCAGTTCTTC
many TRBD1 TRBJ1-2 TRBV7-9 CASSQDRVYGYTF TGTGCCAGCAGTCAAGACAGGGTCTATGGCTACACCTTC
many - TRBJ1-1 TRBV20-1 CSASGRRGTEAFF TGCAGTGCTAGTGGCAGGCGGGGCACTGAAGCTTTCTTT
many TRBD2 TRBJ2-3 TRBV6-1 CASSEKAGGPDTQYF TGTGCCAGCAGTGAAAAAGCGGGAGGGCCGGATACGCAGTATTTT
- - TRBJ1-2 TRBV6-5 CASSQILQGGGYTF TGTGCCAGCAGTCAAATTTTACAGGGAGGCGGCTACACCTTC
many - TRBJ2-6 TRBV2 CASNSNSGANVLTF TGTGCCAGCAACAGCAACTCTGGGGCCAACGTCCTGACTTTC
many - TRBJ2-3 TRBV7-2 CASSLVASGTDTQYF TGTGCCAGCAGCTTAGTAGCTAGCGGCACAGATACGCAGTATTTT
many - TRBJ2-7 TRBV5-1 CASSPGGGSLYEQYF TGCGCCAGCAGCCCTGGGGGCGGGAGCCTCTACGAGCAGTACTTC
many - TRBJ1-4 TRBV20-1 CSAKDTAGGKLFF TGCAGTGCTAAGGACACGGCGGGGGGAAAACTGTTTTTT
many TRBD2 TRBJ2-1 TRBV9 CASSTSGSISSYNEQFF TGTGCCAGCAGTACTAGCGGGAGTATTTCCTCCTACAATGAGCAGTTCTTC
many - TRBJ1-1 TRBV5-1 CASSLITGSDTEAFF TGCGCCAGCAGCTTAATAACAGGGTCGGACACTGAAGCTTTCTTT
many - TRBJ2-4 TRBV3-1 CASSSDPYFKNIQYF TGTGCCAGCAGCTCGGACCCCTACTTCAAAAACATTCAGTACTTC
many TRBD2 TRBJ2-3 TRBV12-3/TRBV12-4 CASSYSTSGSINWGTDTQYF TGTGCCAGCAGTTATTCGACTAGCGGGAGTATAAATTGGGGCACAGATACGCAGTATTTT
many TRBD2 TRBJ2-3 TRBV28 CASSPGTSGRFTDTQYF TGTGCCAGCAGTCCTGGGACTAGCGGGAGGTTCACAGATACGCAGTATTTT
many TRBD2 TRBJ2-2 TRBV20-1 CSARVGLQAGELFF TGCAGTGCTAGAGTGGGACTACAGGCCGGGGAGCTGTTTTTT
many TRBD1 TRBJ2-5 TRBV7-9 CASSRGQEEETQYF TGTGCCAGCAGCCGGGGACAGGAGGAAGAGACCCAGTACTTC
many - TRBJ1-5 TRBV21-1 CASSTIDDRGRVQNQPQHF TGTGCCAGCAGCACCATTGACGACAGGGGCCGCGTTCAAAATCAGCCCCAGCATTTT
many - TRBJ2-5 TRBV12-3/TRBV12-4 CASSFTGRETQYF TGTGCCAGCAGTTTTACAGGTCGGGAGACCCAGTACTTC
few TRBD1 TRBJ2-7 TRBV6-5 CASSYDRGVHEQYF TGTGCCAGCAGTTACGACAGGGGAGTCCACGAGCAGTACTTC
many TRBD1 TRBJ2-5 TRBV9 CASSVGLDRAETQYF TGTGCCAGCAGCGTAGGGCTGGACAGGGCGGAGACCCAGTACTTC
many - TRBJ2-5 TRBV6-6 CASTRGLRETQYF TGTGCCAGCACCCGGGGACTGCGGGAGACCCAGTACTTC
many - TRBJ2-7 TRBV7-8 CASSLAQGSMYEQYF TGTGCCAGCAGCTTAGCACAGGGAAGTATGTACGAGCAGTACTTC
many - TRBJ1-1 TRBV9 CASSGHLNTEAFF TGTGCCAGCAGCGGGCACCTAAACACTGAAGCTTTCTTT
many - TRBJ2-1 TRBV24-1 CATSDPGYNEQFF TGTGCCACCAGTGATCCCGGTTACAATGAGCAGTTCTTC
many - TRBJ1-2 TRBV7-9 CASSLDTMGLSFYGYTF TGTGCCAGCAGCTTAGATACCATGGGCTTGTCCTTCTATGGCTACACCTTC
many - TRBJ1-4 TRBV15 CATSGVSRRVNEKLFF TGTGCCACCAGCGGAGTCTCCCGGCGGGTTAATGAAAAACTGTTTTTT
many - TRBJ2-1 TRBV5-1 CASSTLADFNNEQFF TGCGCCAGCAGTACTCTGGCAGACTTCAACAATGAGCAGTTCTTC
many TRBD1 TRBJ1-2 TRBV12-3/TRBV12-4 CASRRTGGGYTF TGTGCCAGCAGAAGGACAGGGGGCGGCTACACCTTC
many TRBD2 TRBJ2-3 TRBV7-2 CASSYGLAGGYGTDTQYF TGTGCCAGCAGCTACGGACTAGCGGGAGGCTATGGTACAGATACGCAGTATTTT
many - TRBJ2-5 TRBV20-1 CSPLGGETQYF TGCAGTCCCCTTGGGGGAGAGACCCAGTACTTC
- TRBD2 TRBJ2-4 TRBV20-1 CSALTSSKNIQYF TGCAGTGCCCTGACTAGCAGTAAAAACATTCAGTACTTC
many - TRBJ2-5 TRBV6-5 CASLKGGGETQYF TGTGCCAGCCTAAAGGGGGGAGGAGAGACCCAGTACTTC
many TRBD1 TRBJ2-1 TRBV12-3/TRBV12-4 CASSSRLGQGENEQFF TGTGCCAGCAGTTCAAGATTGGGACAGGGTGAAAATGAGCAGTTCTTC
many - TRBJ2-1 TRBV7-3 CASSLVSHNEQFF TGTGCCAGCAGCTTAGTTAGTCACAATGAGCAGTTCTTC
many TRBD2 TRBJ2-1 TRBV10-2 CASRRSGKAYNEQFF TGCGCCAGCAGGAGGAGCGGGAAGGCCTACAATGAGCAGTTCTTC
many TRBD1 TRBJ1-1 TRBV5-1 CASSAGQRNTEAFF TGCGCCAGCAGCGCGGGACAGCGGAACACTGAAGCTTTCTTT
many - TRBJ1-4 TRBV12-3/TRBV12-4 CASSFGGRGEKLFF TGTGCCAGCAGTTTCGGGGGTAGAGGTGAAAAACTGTTTTTT
many - TRBJ2-2 TRBV7-9 CASSLALSISTGELFF TGTGCCAGCAGCTTAGCGCTTAGTATTTCGACCGGGGAGCTGTTTTTT
many - TRBJ2-7 TRBV10-3 CAIKGGRRDEQYF TGTGCCATCAAGGGGGGGCGGCGGGACGAGCAGTACTTC
many TRBD1 TRBJ1-3 TRBV28 CASSWLRRQGPANSGNTIYF TGTGCCAGCAGTTGGCTCAGGCGACAGGGGCCCGCTAACTCTGGAAACACCATATATTTT
many TRBD1 TRBJ2-6 TRBV7-2 CASYQGTGFSGANVLTF TGTGCCAGTTACCAGGGGACAGGCTTCTCTGGGGCCAACGTCCTGACTTTC
- TRBD2 TRBJ2-3 TRBV6-1 CASRVAGAKRDTQYF TGTGCCAGCAGAGTAGCGGGAGCTAAAAGGGATACGCAGTATTTT
many TRBD1 TRBJ1-5 TRBV20-1 CSASVGTGDQPQHF TGCAGTGCTAGCGTCGGGACAGGGGATCAGCCCCAGCATTTT
many - TRBJ2-1 TRBV20-1 CSGRPSRGDEQFF TGCAGTGGCCGTCCCTCTAGAGGGGATGAGCAGTTCTTC